This T cell receptor beta chain was documented in a study of pediatric ulcerative colitis (dated by TCRdb to the late 2010s). Background for the entire study: Among the ulcerative colitis patients, seven had pancolitis and two had left-sided colitis, and histology in every patient was consistent with ulcerative colitis. The Pediatric Ulcerative Colitis Activity Index classified two patients as having mild disease, four as having moderate disease and three as having acute severe colitis. From nine newly diagnosed, treatment-naive pediatric ulcerative colitis patients and a few non-IBD control children, paired blood and rectal samples were collected. Findings and caveats that apply to the study as a whole: Compared with controls, ulcerative colitis patients showed significantly higher autologous blood-rectal clonal overlap, a finding that suggests increased T cell trafficking to inflamed tissue. The healthy control group was small, consisting of only a handful of individuals. Controls, mild-moderate and acute severe colitis patients were separated by rectal repertoire features, and reduced rectal diversity due to clonal expansions was observed in acute severe colitis. A couple of rectal CDR3 clonotypes turned up in every ulcerative colitis patient but in none of the controls. A couple of patients' blood samples yielded substantially fewer templates for technical reasons and were excluded from blood-rectal overlap analysis. Because the repertoires came from total lymphocyte DNA, rare subsets such as regulatory T cells may have patterns that are not reflected.

As to this clone: Its cognate antigen has yet to be identified. Base qualities are not provided; no much larger clone lies one nucleotide away.

No immunosuppressive medication had been given to the ulcerative colitis patients before the diagnostic colonoscopy. Blood was sampled at the same time as the colonoscopy. The Wizard kit (Promega) was used to extract genomic DNA from the blood and intestinal samples. Germline trimming: 6 bases from V, 2 bases from J; junction bases outside gene matches: 6. The CDR3, cysteine through phenylalanine, is 16 amino acids long. Here the CDR3 DNA is all that survives: 48 bases in frame from base 1. Looking up the germline V gene yields CDR1 ENHRY and CDR2 SYGVKD. Rearranged CDR3 beta regions were amplified from genomic DNA with multiplex V and J primers using the immunoSEQ TRB Survey service. To keep depth equal across samples, survey-level sequencing depth of up to 500,000 reads per sample was applied. The libraries were purified, combined into pools and sequenced with Illumina technology. The paper's processing steps were these. Productive clonality, sample overlap, pairwise scatters, CDR3 beta length, V/D/J gene usage and productiveness were all assessed with the immunoSEQ online tools. Calculated diversity was defined as the number of unique rearrangements divided by total templates, multiplied by 100, and Shannon and Simpson indices were computed as well. For principal component analysis, Z-score normalized data were analyzed with the R prcomp function and the ggbiplot package. Morisita's index was used to quantify blood-rectal clonal overlap within each subject. Entries here come from immuneACCESS through TCRdb and include only in-frame sequences with V and J called. Some clones fail to appear in such tables; in the studies checked, an unresolved V gene covers under half of the shortfall, and the cause of the remainder is unknown. That table supplies the V and J calls and clone size; D and trimming were determined from the DNA. The sample table contains 25,000 to 35,000 clones; only one count was recorded for 82% of them. The top ten clonotypes cover around 4.3% of the sample.

This clonotype was obtained from a boy between 5 and 17 years old with severe ulcerative colitis. The chain couples TRBV10-3 to TRBJ2-4; 11 middle bases align to TRBD2. Source material: blood. The CDR3 region has the sequence CAISATSGGPKNIQYF. The bases are TGTGCCATCAGCGCTACTAGCGGGGGTCCCAAAAACATTCAGTACTTC.